This TCR beta chain was recovered during a study of cytomegalovirus exposure and HLA in healthy donors. Study at large: Just over 80% of 398 genotyped donors fell in the Caucasian-associated ancestry cluster.

Researchers ran the PCR with 60 Vbeta and 13 Jbeta primers. Some clones are missing from TCRdb's copy, which holds only in-frame ones; the method was immunoSEQ multiplex PCR. This sample has fewer than 200,000 clones; roughly 85% occur once, and the top ten carry 1.5%. Donors in the study were healthy people who gave bone marrow. Study-wide points: Accurate prediction of most subjects' HLA-A and HLA-B alleles from TCR beta sequences was reported. Later work found that TCR association rates differed between HLA loci; DRB1 had the most and HLA-C the fewest.

Of note for this clone: Its antigen is unknown.

This TCR was recovered from a male donor in good health and CMV-seronegative. Sequences were obtained from PBMCs.

The chain's CDR3 is CASSPGHNSPLHF. The CDR3 region has the DNA TGTGCCAGCAGCCCAGGGCATAATTCACCCCTCCACTTT. The chain links TRBV7-8 to TRBJ1-6; D may be TRBD1 (5 bases). There are 13 residues in the CDR3. CDR1 is SGHVS, CDR2 FQNEAQ, per germline. V was pared by 5 bases and J by 5 bases, with 7 bases between.